What follows are 21 T cell receptor beta chains derived from one specimen sequenced in a study of identical twins. TCRdb reanalysed the 5' RACE reads using MiXCR and keeps one entry per CDR3 protein. Altogether under 1 million distinct CDR3 sequences are present, over 9% being singletons, with the ten largest covering around 1.6%. The sample also formed part of further work on yellow fever vaccine responses in identical twins.

The specimen was PBMCs. These receptors all come from a woman between 18 and 29 years old in good health.

The chain couples TRBV4-1 to TRBJ1-4, with 7 bases that match TRBD1. The J segment lost 8 bases and the V segment lost 4 bases, leaving 7 bases of the junction unmatched. The CDR3 is 14 residues long. Per germline, CDR1 MGHRA and CDR2 YSYEKL. CDR3 sequence (DNA): TGCGCCAGCAGCCGGCTCAGACAGGGCGAAAAACTGTTTTTT. Translation gives CASSRLRQGEKLFF.

The chain links TRBV7-6 to TRBJ2-3, with D tentatively TRBD2 (6 bases). The V gene lost 3 bases and the J gene lost 3 bases, with 13 bases spanning the gap. The CDR3 loop spans 15 amino acids. Per germline, CDR1 SGHVS and CDR2 FNYEAQ. CDR3 coding DNA: TGTGCCAGCAGCTTCTTCGGGAGAAGGACAGATACGCAGTATTTT. Translation gives CASSFFGRRTDTQYF.

This clonotype was seen a handful of times. The chain carries TRBV6-2 or TRBV6-3 and TRBJ1-6; D is unresolved. CDR3 length: 13 amino acids. V shed 4 bases and J shed 12 bases, with 13 bases lying between them. The germline CDR1 and CDR2 sequences are MNHEY and SVGEGT. Here the CDR3 reads CASSSQDRQPLHF. For the CDR3, the DNA is TGTGCCAGCAGTTCTCAGGACCGGCAACCCCTCCACTTT.

This clonotype was seen ten or more times. V and J are TRBV6-4 and TRBJ2-2; D gene ambiguous. Trimming took 3 bases from V and 8 from J, leaving 10 bases between them. Germline-derived CDR1 and CDR2 are MRHNA and SNTAGT. The CDR3 covers 13 residues. CDR3: CASSETSEGELFF. The CDR3 DNA reads TGTGCCAGCAGTGAAACTTCCGAGGGGGAGCTGTTTTTT.

The V and J genes are TRBV28 and TRBJ2-1; TRBD2 might be the D (6 bases). With 1 base removed from V and 3 bases from J, the gap between germline ends came to 10 bases. Germline lookup yields CDR1 MDHEN and CDR2 SYDVKM. This CDR3 is built from 15 residues. DNA of the CDR3: TGTGCCAGCAGTTTATTCCCGGGGGACTACAATGAGCAGTTCTTC. The encoded protein is CASSLFPGDYNEQFF.

This clonotype has just a few counts. The chain has TRBV7-9 and TRBJ1-2; possible D gene TRBD1, 6 bases. The V end was cut by 5 bases, the J end by 5 bases, with 15 bases between. The CDR3 has 14 amino acids. Germline CDR1 is SEHNR and CDR2 is FQNEAQ (reference sequence). This CDR3 reads CASSRQGIRYGYTF. The CDR3 region has the DNA TGTGCCAGCAGCCGCCAGGGGATTCGGTATGGCTACACCTTC.

This clonotype occurred many times. The chain joins TRBV12-3 or TRBV12-4 to TRBJ2-1; 9 bases align to TRBD2. After removal of 7 bases from V and 5 bases from J, the junction contained 9 bases not matched to a gene. There are 15 residues in the CDR3. CDR3 in DNA: TGTGCCAGCAATCCAGGGTCTAGCGGGAACAATGAGCAGTTCTTC. Translating gives CASNPGSSGNNEQFF.

The genes are TRBV20-1 and TRBJ1-1, with TRBD1 matching 8 bases. CDR3 length equals 14 residues. Germline V gives CDR1 DFQATT, CDR2 SNEGSKA (reference sequence). V shed 1 base, J shed 3 bases, and the junction held 4 bases outside the gene matches. The CDR3 loop reads CSARATGVDTEAFF. CDR3 in DNA: TGCAGTGCTAGAGCGACAGGGGTGGACACTGAAGCTTTCTTT.

The chain joins TRBV20-1 to TRBJ1-1; D is undetermined. Germline lookup yields CDR1 DFQATT and CDR2 SNEGSKA (reference sequence). The length of the CDR3 is 11 residues. CDR3 nucleotides: TGCAGATTTAGCGAGAACACTGAAGCTTTCTTT. Protein: CRFSENTEAFF.

This clonotype was seen more than once but under ten times. The V and J genes are TRBV5-1 and TRBJ1-2, with 8 bases aligning to TRBD1. There are 13 residues in the CDR3. Losses at the gene ends were 8 bases for V and 3 bases for J; bases not matched to a gene: 6. Germline V gene lookup returns CDR1 SGHRS and CDR2 YFSETQ. The DNA of the CDR3 is TGCGCCAGGATGGACAGGGCTGACTATGGCTACACCTTC. Protein: CARMDRADYGYTF.

V and J are TRBV12-3 or TRBV12-4 and TRBJ1-1; no clear D gene. V shed 6 bases and J shed 6 bases, with 8 bases lying between them. The CDR3 consists of 11 residues. The CDR3 loop is CASRGTPEAFF. The CDR3 nucleotides read TGTGCCAGCAGGGGTACCCCTGAAGCTTTCTTT.

Only a few counts were recorded for this clonotype. This rearrangement joins TRBV4-1 to TRBJ2-5; D assignment may be TRBD1 or TRBD2 (5 bases each). The germline CDR1 and CDR2 sequences are MGHRA and YSYEKL. The V and J ends lost 4 bases and 5 bases respectively, with 14 bases between them. The CDR3 has 14 residues. Here the CDR3 reads CASSPGRGVETQYF. The CDR3 nucleotides are TGCGCCAGCAGCCCGGGACGGGGTGTGGAGACCCAGTACTTC.

This clonotype was seen a handful of times. The J gene is TRBJ2-3, the V gene TRBV12-3 or TRBV12-4, with 14 bases lining up with TRBD2. V was pared by 6 bases and J by 8 bases, with 10 bases of the junction left unmatched. The length of the CDR3 is 16 residues. The CDR3 protein is CASRSTNGLAGGTQYF. CDR3 DNA: TGTGCCAGCAGGTCGACAAACGGACTAGCGGGGGGTACGCAGTATTTT.

This clonotype occurred many times. CDR3 sequence reads: CASSSSTGQQYNEQFF. The CDR3 bases are TGTGCCAGCAGCTCCTCTACGGGACAGCAATACAATGAGCAGTTCTTC. The chain carries TRBV7-9 and TRBJ2-1; 7 nucleotides match TRBD1. The CDR3 is made up of 16 amino acids. J gave up 4 bases and V 4 bases, and 10 bases lay outside the gene matches. Germline-derived CDR1 and CDR2 are SEHNR and FQNEAQ (reference sequence). Drawing the rest from reference TRBV7-9 and TRBJ2-1, the complete variable domain is DTGVSQNPRHKITKRGQNVTFRCDPISEHNRLYWYRQTLGQGPEFLTYFQNEAQLEKSRLLSDRFSAERPKGSFSTLEIQRTEQGDSAMYLCASSSSTGQQYNEQFFGPGTRLTVL.

This clonotype was counted only a few times. V and J are TRBV3-1 and TRBJ2-7; 8 bases fit TRBD2. Per germline, CDR1 LGHDT and CDR2 YNNKEL (reference sequence). This CDR3 is built from 15 residues. V was clipped by 4 bases and J by 2 bases; unmatched bases: 7. The CDR3 spells CASSPAGGGAYEQYF. DNA for the CDR3: TGTGCCAGCAGCCCCGCGGGAGGTGGCGCCTACGAGCAGTACTTC.

The table lists this clonotype with a few counts. This chain connects TRBV4-1 to TRBJ2-2; 7 nucleotides agree with TRBD1. The germline V gene has CDR1 MGHRA and CDR2 YSYEKL. The length of the CDR3 is 16 residues. The J segment lost 6 bases and the V segment lost 4 bases, leaving 11 bases of the junction unmatched. The CDR3 loop reads CASSPLGQGVPGELFF. The CDR3 nucleotides read TGCGCCAGCAGCCCCCTTGGGCAGGGGGTCCCCGGGGAGCTGTTTTTT.

This clonotype turned up a few times. The chain is built from TRBV28 and TRBJ2-7; TRBD2 aligns across 7 bases. The germline V gene encodes CDR1 MDHEN and CDR2 SYDVKM. The CDR3 extends over 14 amino acids. J was trimmed by 0 bases and V by 6 bases; bases with no gene match: 5. CDR3 protein: CASRLGGGSYEQYF. DNA of the CDR3: TGTGCCAGCAGGTTGGGGGGGGGCTCCTACGAGCAGTACTTC.

This chain connects TRBV4-2 to TRBJ2-7, with D tentatively TRBD2 (6 bases). CDR1 is LGHNA, CDR2 YNFKEQ, per germline. This CDR3 spans 15 amino acids. The V gene lost 4 bases and the J gene lost 7 bases, with 20 bases spanning the gap. CDR3 protein: CASSPLGTDVSEQYF. The DNA of the CDR3 is TGTGCCAGCAGCCCACTCGGGACTGACGTTTCAGAGCAGTACTTC.

This clonotype occurred a few times. The chain recombines TRBV29-1 with TRBJ2-3, with D unresolved. The CDR3 extends over 12 amino acids. The V gene's germline CDR1 is SQVTM and CDR2 ANQGSEA. V was pared by 3 bases and J by 4 bases, with 8 bases between. CDR3 DNA: TGCAGCGTTGATGTTGGGGCAGATACGCAGTATTTT. As protein: CSVDVGADTQYF.

This chain joins TRBV20-1 and TRBJ2-1, with no clear D. Trimming shortened V by 2 bases and J by 3 bases, and 11 bases separated the two germline ends. CDR1 and CDR2 (germline): DFQATT, SNEGSKA (reference sequence). CDR3 length: 14 amino acids. The CDR3 coding sequence is TGCAGTGCTAGACCCCTAATTGACTACAATGAGCAGTTCTTC. It yields the protein CSARPLIDYNEQFF.

In this sample, this clonotype turned up many times. The chain couples TRBV5-1 to TRBJ2-2; D gene ambiguous. Germline-derived CDR1 and CDR2 are SGHRS and YFSETQ. This CDR3 comprises 11 residues. V gave up 6 bases and J gave up 6 bases, with 6 bases separating them. The CDR3 DNA reads as TGCGCCAGCACAACCTCCGGGGAGCTGTTTTTT. Translating it yields CASTTSGELFF.